The clone carrying this TCR beta chain has only a few counts. The antigen is undetermined. The CDR3 has 14 residues. V lost 1 base, J lost 5 bases, and 11 bases lay in between. Per the germline V gene, CDR1 is SGHTA and CDR2 is FQGNSA. A universal primer binding site was introduced by template switching. The final cDNA contained unique molecular identifiers. TCRdb re-analysed the 5' RACE reads in MiXCR, keeping a single row per CDR3 protein. The sample has about 470,000 distinct CDR3 sequences, 20% to 25% seen once. This record comes from a study of identical twins. Study findings and constraints: Cross-sectional statistics, not tracking of the same donors, supported the conclusions.

These data were likewise used in another study, on T cells expressing NK-cell markers.

This receptor was identified in a woman between 18 and 30 years old in good health. The sequencing sample was made of CD4+ T cells sorted from blood. V usage is TRBV7-2 and J usage is TRBJ2-5, with D unresolved. The CDR3 spells CASSLESASETQYF. DNA of the CDR3: TGTGCCAGCAGCTTAGAATCGGCTTCGGAGACCCAGTACTTC.